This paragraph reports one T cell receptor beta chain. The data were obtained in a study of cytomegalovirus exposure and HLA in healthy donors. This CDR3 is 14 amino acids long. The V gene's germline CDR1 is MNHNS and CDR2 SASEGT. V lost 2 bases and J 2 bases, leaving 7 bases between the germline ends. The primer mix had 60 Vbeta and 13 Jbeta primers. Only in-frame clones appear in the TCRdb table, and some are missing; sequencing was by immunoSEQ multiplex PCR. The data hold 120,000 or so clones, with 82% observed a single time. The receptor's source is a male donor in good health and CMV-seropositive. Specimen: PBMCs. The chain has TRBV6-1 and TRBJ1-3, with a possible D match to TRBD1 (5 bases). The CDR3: CASSERGTGNTIYF. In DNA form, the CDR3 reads TGTGCCAGCAGTGAACGGGGGACTGGAAACACCATATATTTT.